The clone carrying this T cell receptor (beta chain) was seen a handful of times. Antigen unknown. This record belongs to a study of shared clonotypes between healthy human individuals. General study findings and limits: Deeper or shallower sequencing was expected to change how clonotypes are shared among donors.

Measured with immunoSEQ multiplex PCR; TCRdb has only the in-frame clones, and not every one. Of roughly 2.6 million clones listed, over 85% were seen once; the top ten hold around 0.14%. The germline CDR1 and CDR2 sequences are MNHEY and SMNVEV (reference sequence). CDR3 length equals 13 residues. V dropped 5 bases and J dropped 3 bases, with 8 bases sitting between them. The chain is built from TRBV27 and TRBJ1-5; D possibly corresponds to TRBD1 (5 bases). The TCR was taken from a man between 18 and 35 years old in good health. The specimen sequenced was naive CD4+ T cells sorted from blood. Subset: CD45RA+ positively selected. The CDR3 region is CASSNRPNQPQHF. The CDR3 nucleotides are TGTGCCAGCAGTAACAGGCCCAATCAGCCCCAGCATTTT.